What follows are 26 T cell receptor beta chains derived from one specimen sequenced in a study of cytomegalovirus exposure and HLA in healthy donors. The PCR ran on 60 Vbeta and 13 Jbeta primers. The method was immunoSEQ multiplex PCR; TCRdb's version includes in-frame clones alone and lacks a portion of them. The sample contains about 100,000 clones, about 76% of which appear only once. Sample: PBMCs. All receptors derive from a man in his forties in good health and CMV-seropositive.

V gene TRBV7-2 combines with J gene TRBJ2-1, with TRBD2 matching 9 bases. Germline V lookup: CDR1 SGHTA, CDR2 FQGNSA. Trimming took 6 bases from V and 0 from J; bases not matched to a gene: 3. This CDR3 is built from 15 residues. Here the CDR3 reads CASRLAGSSYNEQFF. CDR3 DNA: TGTGCCAGCAGGCTAGCGGGGAGCTCCTACAATGAGCAGTTCTTC. Combining the CDR3 with reference TRBV7-2 and TRBJ2-1 gives the whole variable domain GAGVSQSPSNKVTEKGKDVELRCDPISGHTALYWYRQSLGQGLEFLIYFQGNSAPDKSGLPSDRFSAERTGGSVSTLTIQRTQQEDSAVYLCASRLAGSSYNEQFFGPGTRLTVL.

The CDR3, as DNA: TGTGCCAGCAGCTTAGCCCAGGGTGCCGGTGGGGATCAGCCCCAGCATTTT. It translates to CASSLAQGAGGDQPQHF. This chain uses TRBV7-8 with TRBJ1-5; weak D call: TRBD1 (5 bases). With 0 bases removed from V and 5 bases from J, the gap between germline ends came to 17 bases. Germline CDR1 is SGHVS and CDR2 is FQNEAQ. There are 17 residues in the CDR3.

The chain combines TRBV19 with TRBJ2-7, with 8 positions matching TRBD1. This CDR3 has 13 residues. The trim removed 6 bases at V and 5 bases at J, leaving 6 bases unmatched. Germline loops: CDR1 LNHDA, CDR2 SQIVND (reference sequence). CDR3 sequence: CASSGQGWDEQYF. The CDR3 DNA reads as TGTGCCAGTAGCGGACAGGGCTGGGACGAGCAGTACTTC. Full variable domain (rest looked up from reference TRBV19 and TRBJ2-7): DGGITQSPKYLFRKEGQNVTLSCEQNLNHDAMYWYRQDPGQGLRLIYYSQIVNDFQKGDIAEGYSVSREKKESFPLTVTSAQKNPTAFYLCASSGQGWDEQYFGPGTRLTVT.

V usage is TRBV29-1 and J usage is TRBJ1-1; 7 bases are shared with TRBD1. The germline V gene has CDR1 SQVTM and CDR2 ANQGSEA. After removal of 7 bases from V and 3 bases from J, the junction contained 11 bases not matched to a gene. The CDR3 is 14 residues long. CDR3 nucleotides: TGCAGCGCACACAGGGGCAGGGGCGACACTGAAGCTTTCTTT. It translates to CSAHRGRGDTEAFF.

The count of this clone is one. The V call is TRBV20-1, the J call TRBJ1-2; D remains ambiguous. Trimming stripped 1 base from V and 7 bases from J, with 7 bases between. The CDR3 consists of 11 residues. Germline V gene lookup returns CDR1 DFQATT and CDR2 SNEGSKA (reference sequence). The CDR3 loop is CSARGEVGYTF. The DNA for the CDR3 is TGCAGTGCTAGAGGGGAGGTTGGCTACACCTTC.

This clone was counted a few times. This chain joins TRBV19 and TRBJ2-4; a weak D match, TRBD2 (6 bases). Trimming left V 3 bases short and J 10 bases short, with 10 bases between. Germline V gene data show CDR1 as LNHDA and CDR2 as SQIVND (reference sequence). This CDR3 comprises 12 residues. The CDR3 here is CASSMRLGIQYF. DNA of the CDR3: TGTGCCAGTAGTATGAGACTAGGGATTCAGTACTTC.

The chain recombines TRBV6-1 with TRBJ2-5; TRBD1 aligns across 10 bases. V was pared by 4 bases and J by 1 base, with 0 bases of the junction left unmatched. The CDR3 is made up of 14 amino acids. Germline V CDR1 and CDR2: MNHNS, SASEGT. The CDR3 spells CASSGQGAQETQYF. CDR3 nucleotides: TGTGCCAGCAGTGGACAGGGGGCCCAAGAGACCCAGTACTTC.

The CDR3 is CASSSPQADGYTF. CDR3 DNA sequence: TGTGCCAGCAGCTCTCCTCAGGCCGATGGCTACACCTTC. The V and J genes are TRBV5-4 and TRBJ1-2; D remains unclear. Germline lookup yields CDR1 SGHNT and CDR2 YYREEE (reference sequence). V was cut by 3 bases and J by 6 bases, with 12 bases left in between. This CDR3 spans 13 amino acids.

This chain joins TRBV28 and TRBJ2-2; 12 nucleotides match TRBD2. V dropped 10 bases and J dropped 2; count of bases not matched to a gene: 5. Germline V gene sequence: CDR1 MDHEN, CDR2 SYDVKM. There are 15 residues in the CDR3. Here the CDR3 reads CATLAGGPNTGELFF. The CDR3 nucleotides read TGTGCCACGCTAGCGGGAGGGCCAAACACCGGGGAGCTGTTTTTT. Looking up the rest from reference TRBV28 and TRBJ2-2 gives the full variable domain: DVKVTQSSRYLVKRTGEKVFLECVQDMDHENMFWYRQDPGLGLRLIYFSYDVKMKEKGDIPEGYSVSREKKERFSLILESASTNQTSMYLCATLAGGPNTGELFFGEGSRLTVL.

V usage is TRBV6-6 and J usage is TRBJ2-2; TRBD2 might be the D (6 bases). The germline V and J ends were trimmed by 5 bases and 7 bases, with 11 bases remaining between them. The germline V gene encodes CDR1 MNHNY and CDR2 SVGAGI (reference sequence). The CDR3 is 13 amino acids. In DNA form, the CDR3 reads TGTGCCAGCAGTGTCGGGGGTAGCGGGGAGCTGTTTTTT. This sequence encodes CASSVGGSGELFF.

This clone occurred once. One junction end does not reproduce the germline sequence, and a read error may be involved. The chain uses TRBV5-5 and TRBJ1-2; TRBD1 is a possible D gene (6 bases). Germline V lookup: CDR1 SGHKS, CDR2 YYEKEE (reference sequence). CDR3 length: 14 residues. CDR3 region: CASSWTASNNGYTF. DNA of the CDR3: TGTGCCAGCAGCTGGACAGCCTCTAACAATGGCTACACCTTC.

The V and J genes are TRBV4-1 and TRBJ1-2; D is possibly TRBD1 (5 bases). Trimming stripped 3 bases from V and 7 bases from J, with 18 bases between. Germline V gene sequence: CDR1 MGHRA, CDR2 YSYEKL. The CDR3 has 15 residues. CDR3 nucleotides: TGCGCCAGCAGCCAGACGAAACTCGCAAGGGGTGGCTACACCTTC. It yields the protein CASSQTKLARGGYTF.

The genes are TRBV7-3 and TRBJ2-2; D gene uncertain. This CDR3 comprises 14 residues. The germline V and J ends were trimmed by 5 bases and 5 bases, with 12 bases remaining between them. Germline V gene data show CDR1 as SGHTA and CDR2 as FQGTGA. The CDR3 reads CASSLRSFTGELFF. As DNA, the CDR3 is TGTGCCAGCAGCCTCCGTAGCTTTACCGGGGAGCTGTTTTTT.

In its sample, this clone was seen once. The chain links TRBV7-8 to TRBJ2-2; 7 bases map to TRBD1. Germline CDR1 is SGHVS and CDR2 is FQNEAQ. Losses at the gene ends were 5 bases for V and 2 bases for J; bases not matched to a gene: 5. This CDR3 contains 15 residues. Here the CDR3 DNA reads TGTGCCAGCAGCCGGGGACAGTCTAACACCGGGGAGCTGTTTTTT. It encodes CASSRGQSNTGELFF.

The genes are TRBV7-8 and TRBJ2-7, with 8 bases fitting TRBD2. The trim removed 3 bases at V and 6 bases at J, leaving 7 bases unmatched. This CDR3 comprises 14 residues. CDR1 SGHVS and CDR2 FQNEAQ come from the germline V gene. CDR3 coding DNA: TGTGCCAGCAGCTTGGGGGCGGGAGGTGCCGAGCAGTACTTC. Translation: CASSLGAGGAEQYF.

The V call is TRBV10-1, the J call TRBJ1-1; D might be TRBD1 (5 bases). V lost 2 bases to trimming and J lost 0 bases, with 10 bases between them. This CDR3 comprises 15 residues. In germline, CDR1 is WNHNN, CDR2 SYGVQD (reference sequence). The DNA for the CDR3 is TGCGCCAGCAGTGAGGACAGCAACATGAACACTGAAGCTTTCTTT. This gives the protein CASSEDSNMNTEAFF.

This clone has more than one count but fewer than ten. Here the CDR3 DNA reads TGTGCCAGCACAGGGGCCTTCTCTGGAAACACCATATATTTT. Amino acids: CASTGAFSGNTIYF. The rearrangement links TRBV6-1 to TRBJ1-3, with D possibly TRBD1 on 6 matching bases. Germline-derived CDR1 and CDR2 are MNHNS and SASEGT. This CDR3 comprises 14 residues. Trimming removed 7 bases at V and 0 bases at J, with 10 bases between.

V and J are TRBV5-1 and TRBJ1-2; 9 nucleotides agree with TRBD1. Germline V lookup: CDR1 SGHRS, CDR2 YFSETQ. With 3 bases clipped from V and 4 bases from J, the junction kept 4 bases outside the gene matches. The CDR3 is 14 residues long. CDR3 loop: CASSSQTGGYGYTF. In DNA, the CDR3 is TGCGCCAGCAGCTCACAGACAGGGGGCTATGGCTACACCTTC.

V and J are TRBV9 and TRBJ2-5; TRBD1 matches 7 bases. Germline CDR1 SGDLS, CDR2 YYNGEE. The CDR3 has 14 residues. The ends lost 4 bases at V and 0 bases at J; junction bases unmatched: 3. CDR3 sequence: CASSRQGYQETQYF. In DNA form, the CDR3 reads TGTGCCAGCAGCCGACAGGGCTACCAAGAGACCCAGTACTTC.

The CDR3 coding sequence is TGCAGCGTTGAAAGAACAGGGGGAGAAAAACTGTTTTTT. Its translation: CSVERTGGEKLFF. The rearrangement joins TRBV29-1 to TRBJ1-4, with TRBD1 matching over 8 bases. The CDR3 loop spans 13 amino acids. The V and J ends lost 2 bases and 8 bases, in that order; junction bases with no gene match: 4. In germline, CDR1 is SQVTM, CDR2 ANQGSEA.

A remark on this clone: Other DNA sequences of this sample code for an identical CDR3. The rearrangement uses TRBV19 and TRBJ2-7, with D perhaps matching TRBD2 (6 bases). Per the germline V gene, CDR1 is LNHDA and CDR2 is SQIVND (reference sequence). This CDR3 region has 14 residues. Trimming stripped 5 bases from V and 1 base from J, with 12 bases between. The CDR3 bases are TGTGCCAGTAGTCCCGGGACTGGTTCCTACGAGCAGTACTTC. It encodes CASSPGTGSYEQYF.

V gene TRBV18 combines with J gene TRBJ1-1, with 7 positions matching TRBD1. The ends lost 3 bases at V and 4 bases at J; junction bases unmatched: 8. Germline V CDR1 and CDR2: KGHSH, LQKENI. The CDR3 extends over 15 amino acids. The CDR3: CASSPRADRATEAFF. CDR3 in DNA: TGTGCCAGCTCACCCCGCGCTGACAGGGCCACTGAAGCTTTCTTT.

The chain combines TRBV19 with TRBJ2-2; D remains unclear. Germline CDR1 LNHDA, CDR2 SQIVND (reference sequence). The CDR3 runs 12 residues. V was clipped by 5 bases and J by 3 bases, with 4 bases between them. The CDR3 here is CASSSYTGELFF. The CDR3 region has the DNA TGTGCCAGTAGTTCTTACACCGGGGAGCTGTTTTTT.

This chain links TRBV27 with TRBJ1-2, with D possibly being TRBD1 (6 bases). The germline CDR1 and CDR2 sequences are MNHEY and SMNVEV (reference sequence). With 3 bases removed from V and 4 bases from J, the gap between germline ends came to 9 bases. CDR3 size: 13 residues. CDR3 sequence: CASSLGGGYGYTF. CDR3 nucleotide sequence: TGTGCCAGCAGTTTGGGAGGGGGCTATGGCTACACCTTC.

As DNA, the CDR3 is TGTGCCAGCAGCCCTAGACTAGCGGGGCTGGGAGAGACCCAGTACTTC. It is translated as CASSPRLAGLGETQYF. V is TRBV9 and J is TRBJ2-5; 11 positions match TRBD2. Losses at the gene ends were 4 bases for V and 4 bases for J; bases not matched to a gene: 9. CDR1 is SGDLS, CDR2 YYNGEE, per germline. The CDR3 contains 16 residues. The complete variable domain, with remaining parts taken from reference TRBV9 and TRBJ2-5, reads DSGVTQTPKHLITATGQRVTLRCSPRSGDLSVYWYQQSLDQGLQFLIQYYNGEERAKGNILERFSAQQFPDLHSELNLSSLELGDSALYFCASSPRLAGLGETQYFGPGTRLLVL.

This rearrangement joins TRBV11-3 to TRBJ2-2, with D possibly being TRBD2 (5 bases). The germline V and J ends were trimmed by 0 bases and 5 bases, with 13 bases remaining between them. CDR1 SGHNT and CDR2 YENEEA come from the germline V gene. The CDR3 is made up of 16 amino acids. The DNA of the CDR3 is TGTGCCAGCAGCTTAGATTGGGGAGAGGGAACCGGGGAGCTGTTTTTT. Protein sequence: CASSLDWGEGTGELFF.